These 2 T cell receptor beta chains came from one sample sequenced in a study of shared clonotypes between healthy human individuals. Assay: immunoSEQ multiplex PCR; the TCRdb copy retains only in-frame clones and omits some. The data contain about 2.4 million clones, around 94% of them singletons. Sequenced sample: naive CD4+ T cells sorted from blood. Described subset: CD45RA+ positively selected. The source is a man aged 18 to 30 in good health.

The V and J genes are TRBV7-2 and TRBJ2-7; 7 bases match TRBD2. This CDR3 region has 13 residues. Germline loops: CDR1 SGHTA, CDR2 FQGNSA. V shed 2 bases and J 6 bases; nucleotides not matched to a gene: 4. The CDR3 bases are TGTGCCAGCAGCTTATGGGCGGGAGCCGAGCAGTACTTC. Encoded protein: CASSLWAGAEQYF.

A word on this clone: This may be a read error: a much more frequent sequence differs by one nucleotide. This CDR3 is also generated by other DNA sequences in the sample. The chain joins TRBV5-1 to TRBJ1-1; the D gene is possibly TRBD1 (5 bases). V lost 3 bases, J lost 1 base, and 7 bases lay in between. The length of the CDR3 is 13 residues. Germline CDR1 and CDR2: SGHRS and YFSETQ. CDR3 sequence reads: CASSWDGNTEAFF. CDR3 DNA sequence: TGCGCCAGCAGCTGGGACGGGAACACTGAAGCTTTCTTT. Supplemented by reference TRBV5-1 and TRBJ1-1, the full variable domain reads KAGVTQTPRYLIKTRGQQVTLSCSPISGHRSVSWYQQTPGQGLQFLFEYFSETQRNKGNFPGRFSGRQFSNSRSEMNVSTLELGDSALYLCASSWDGNTEAFFGQGTRLTVV.